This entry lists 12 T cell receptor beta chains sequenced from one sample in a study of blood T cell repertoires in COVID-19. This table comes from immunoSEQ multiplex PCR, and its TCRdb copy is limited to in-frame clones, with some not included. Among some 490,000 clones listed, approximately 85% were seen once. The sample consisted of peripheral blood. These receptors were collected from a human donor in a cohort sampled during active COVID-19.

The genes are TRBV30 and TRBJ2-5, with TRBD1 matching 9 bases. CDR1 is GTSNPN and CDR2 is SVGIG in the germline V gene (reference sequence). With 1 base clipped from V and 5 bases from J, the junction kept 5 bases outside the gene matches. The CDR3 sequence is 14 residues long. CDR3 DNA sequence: TGTGCCTGGAGTGCCGGACAGGGGCAGGAGACCCAGTACTTC. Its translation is CAWSAGQGQETQYF.

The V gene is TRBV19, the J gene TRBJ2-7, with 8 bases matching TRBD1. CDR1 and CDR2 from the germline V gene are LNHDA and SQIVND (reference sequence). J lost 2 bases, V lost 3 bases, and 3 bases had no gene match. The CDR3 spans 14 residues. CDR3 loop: CASSISDRAYEQYF. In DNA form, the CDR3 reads TGTGCCAGTAGTATTTCGGACAGGGCCTACGAGCAGTACTTC.

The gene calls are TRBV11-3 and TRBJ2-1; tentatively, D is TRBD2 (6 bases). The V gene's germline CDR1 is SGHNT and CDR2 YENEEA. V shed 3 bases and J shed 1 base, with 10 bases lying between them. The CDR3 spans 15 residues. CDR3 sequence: CASSLGLGSYNEQFF. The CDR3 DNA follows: TGTGCCAGCAGCTTGGGACTCGGGTCCTACAATGAGCAGTTCTTC.

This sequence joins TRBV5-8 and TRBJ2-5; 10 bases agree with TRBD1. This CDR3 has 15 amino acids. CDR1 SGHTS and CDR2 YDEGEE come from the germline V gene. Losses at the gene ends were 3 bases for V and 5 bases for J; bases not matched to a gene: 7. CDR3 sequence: CASSSGQGGVETQYF. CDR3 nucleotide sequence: TGTGCCAGCAGCTCAGGACAGGGGGGAGTGGAGACCCAGTACTTC.

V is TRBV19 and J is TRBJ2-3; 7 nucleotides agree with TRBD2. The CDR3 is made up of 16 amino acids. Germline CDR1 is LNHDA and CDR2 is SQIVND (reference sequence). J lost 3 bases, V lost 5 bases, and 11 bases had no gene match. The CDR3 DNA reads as TGTGCCAGTAGTGCAACAGCCGGGAGGCCAACAGATACGCAGTATTTT. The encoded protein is CASSATAGRPTDTQYF.

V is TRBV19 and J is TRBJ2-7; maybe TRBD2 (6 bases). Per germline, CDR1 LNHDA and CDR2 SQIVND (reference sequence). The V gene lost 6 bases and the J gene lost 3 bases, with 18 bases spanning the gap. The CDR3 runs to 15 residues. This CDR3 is CASSTSSGLVYEQYF. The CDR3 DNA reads TGTGCCAGTAGCACCAGCAGCGGGCTAGTCTACGAGCAGTACTTC.

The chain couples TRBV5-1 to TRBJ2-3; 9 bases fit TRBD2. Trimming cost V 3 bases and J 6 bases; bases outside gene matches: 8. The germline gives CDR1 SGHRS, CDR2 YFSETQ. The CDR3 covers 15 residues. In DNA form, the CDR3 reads TGCGCCAGCAGCTCCGGGACTAGCATTGGGGATACGCAGTATTTT. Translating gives CASSSGTSIGDTQYF.

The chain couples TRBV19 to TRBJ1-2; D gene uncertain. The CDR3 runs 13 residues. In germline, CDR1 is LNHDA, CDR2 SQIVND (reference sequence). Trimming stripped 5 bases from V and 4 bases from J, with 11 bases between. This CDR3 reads CASSPDFFYGYTF. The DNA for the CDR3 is TGTGCCAGTAGTCCCGACTTTTTCTATGGCTACACCTTC.

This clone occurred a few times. CDR3 coding DNA: TGTGCCAGCAGTTTTGGCAGGGGCGACGTTGGGGAGCTGTTTTTT. Translated, it gives CASSFGRGDVGELFF. The V call is TRBV27, the J call TRBJ2-2; TRBD1 might be the D (6 bases). Germline loops: CDR1 MNHEY, CDR2 SMNVEV (reference sequence). The CDR3 runs 15 residues. Trimming removed 3 bases at V and 8 bases at J, with 16 bases between.

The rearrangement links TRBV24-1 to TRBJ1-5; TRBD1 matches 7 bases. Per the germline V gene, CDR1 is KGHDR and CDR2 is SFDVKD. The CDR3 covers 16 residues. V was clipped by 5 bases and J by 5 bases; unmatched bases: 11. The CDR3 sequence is CATSVGRGYGDQPQHF. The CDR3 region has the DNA TGTGCCACCAGTGTCGGCAGGGGGTATGGCGATCAGCCCCAGCATTTT.

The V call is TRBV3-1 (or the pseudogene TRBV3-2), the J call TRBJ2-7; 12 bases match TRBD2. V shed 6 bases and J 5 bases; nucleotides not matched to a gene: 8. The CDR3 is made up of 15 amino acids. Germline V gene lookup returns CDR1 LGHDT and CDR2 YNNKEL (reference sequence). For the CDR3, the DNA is TGTGCCAGCAGGAAACTAGCGGGAGGCACTAACGAGCAGTACTTC. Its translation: CASRKLAGGTNEQYF.

CDR3 in DNA: TGTGCCAGCAGCATATCCGAGGGCGGGGAGCTGTTTTTT. This sequence encodes CASSISEGGELFF. This chain links TRBV7-3 with TRBJ2-2; a weak D match, TRBD2 (5 bases). V lost 5 bases to trimming and J lost 7 bases, with 11 bases between them. This CDR3 has 13 amino acids. The V gene's germline CDR1 is SGHTA and CDR2 FQGTGA.